The present TCR beta chain was sequenced within a study of shared clonotypes between healthy human individuals. In the study overall: The donor pool was made up of two women and a few men aged 18 to 49.

Profiled with immunoSEQ multiplex PCR; TCRdb holds only in-frame clones, not every one. The sample lists 2 million to 2.5 million clones, approximately 93% occurring once. Healthy and HIV-negative, the adult donors had no recent acute infections or vaccinations. V lost 2 bases, J lost 0 bases, and 2 bases stayed unmatched. Germline assignment: CDR1 SGHRS and CDR2 YFSETQ. The CDR3 totals 15 residues. This clonotype was obtained from a man aged 18 to 35 in good health. Some clones in this sample may be carry-over from other donors' samples. Sequenced: naive CD4+ T cells from PBMCs. The subset was: CD45RA+ positively selected. This sequence joins TRBV5-1 and TRBJ2-3, with 8 nucleotides matching TRBD1. The chain's CDR3 is CASSFRTGSTDTQYF. The CDR3 DNA sequence: TGCGCCAGCAGCTTTCGGACAGGGAGCACAGATACGCAGTATTTT.